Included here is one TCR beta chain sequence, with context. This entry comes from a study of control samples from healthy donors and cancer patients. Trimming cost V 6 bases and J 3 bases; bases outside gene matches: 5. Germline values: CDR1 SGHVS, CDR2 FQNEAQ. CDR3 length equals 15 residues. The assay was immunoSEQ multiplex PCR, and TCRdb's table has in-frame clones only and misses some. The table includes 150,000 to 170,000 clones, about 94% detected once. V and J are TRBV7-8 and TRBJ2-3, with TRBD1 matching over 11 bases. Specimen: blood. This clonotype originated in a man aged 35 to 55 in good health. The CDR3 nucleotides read TGTGCCAGCAGTTCCGGGACAGGGGGAACAGATACGCAGTATTTT. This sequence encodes CASSSGTGGTDTQYF.